The following is a T cell receptor (beta chain) sequence with its context. What it binds is unknown. The CDR3 loop spans 14 amino acids. CDR1 and CDR2 (germline): ENHRY, SYGVKD. This sample is part of a study of monozygotic twins with inflammatory bowel disease. Study findings and constraints: Lower sharing of clonotypes with other individuals was seen in IBD patients than in healthy twins. This was most marked in patients showing signs of disease activity. Resolution of different T cell subtypes was not achieved.

TCRalpha and TCRbeta cDNA went through two nested PCRs of approximately 16 and 10 cycles. TCRdb re-called the 5' RACE reads; every CDR3 protein appears as one record, without DNA. The table lists roughly 100,000 distinct CDR3 sequences. No T cells were sorted before total RNA was taken from whole blood. Sequenced: blood. The TCR comes from a human donor with ulcerative colitis or Crohn's disease, or a healthy co-twin of an affected twin (not recorded which). V is TRBV10-3 and J is TRBJ1-1; the TCRdb call, TRBD1, lacks DNA for checking. The CDR3 sequence is CASRGQVMNTEAFF.